Below, 24 T cell receptor beta chains from the same sample are listed, as sequenced in a study of T cell clonality in common variable immunodeficiency. Assay: immunoSEQ multiplex PCR; the TCRdb copy retains only in-frame clones and omits some. The specimen has fewer than 75,000 clones, none found just once. Sequencing was carried out using peripheral blood mononuclear cells. These receptors were obtained from a person between 18 and 69 years old in good health.

This clone has ten or more counts. The missing CDR3 end, 3 residues past where the read stops, is filled in from the germline J gene. This chain joins TRBV5-1 and TRBJ1-1; D is undetermined. Germline CDR1 SGHRS, CDR2 YFSETQ. V dropped 0 bases and J dropped 7 bases, with 10 bases sitting between them. The CDR3 length is 13 residues. The CDR3 DNA, read in part, is TGCGCCAGCAGCTTGGCCCTAACCGATGAA. As protein: CASSLALTDE. The full-length CDR3 reads as CASSLALTDEAFF.

This clone appeared many times. From the germline J gene comes the end of the CDR3, since the read stops 3 residues before it. The V and J genes are TRBV20-1 and TRBJ2-7, with TRBD1 identical over 9 bases. CDR3 length: 14 amino acids. The V and J ends lost 1 base and 3 bases, in that order; junction bases with no gene match: 4. CDR1 is DFQATT and CDR2 is SNEGSKA in the germline V gene (reference sequence). CDR3 residues: CSARGTGDYYEQYF. The CDR3 bases that were read are TGCAGTGCTAGAGGGACAGGGGACTACTACGAG.

This clone was observed many times. Read sequence stops 3 residues before the CDR3 end, and the germline J gene provides the missing end. The chain uses TRBV19 and TRBJ1-4; TRBD1 aligns across 8 bases. From germline, CDR1 is LNHDA and CDR2 SQIVND (reference sequence). The CDR3 has 18 residues. The V and J ends lost 1 base and 0 bases, in that order; junction bases with no gene match: 7. This CDR3 is CASSIARQGMPTNEKLFF. The covered CDR3 bases are TGTGCCAGTAGTATAGCTCGACAGGGGATGCCAACTAATGAAAAA.

This clone was recorded at least ten times. The CDR3 is cut off 3 residues early in the read; its end comes from the germline J gene. The rearrangement joins TRBV18 to TRBJ1-2; D uncertain. The CDR3 spans 14 residues. Germline assignment: CDR1 KGHSH and CDR2 LQKENI. CDR3 region: CASSPKDTARGYTF. Incomplete CDR3 DNA: TGTGCCAGCTCACCAAAAGACACGGCAAGGGGC.

This clone was recorded many times. CDR3 sequence reads: CASSGGLAANEQFF. The CDR3 bases that were read are TGCGCCAGCAGCGGGGGACTAGCGGCTAATGAG. The chain carries TRBV5-1 and TRBJ2-1, with TRBD2 matching 11 bases. The sequenced fragment ends 3 residues before the CDR3 boundary, so the rest is inferred from the germline J gene. Germline V gene data show CDR1 as SGHRS and CDR2 as YFSETQ. V lost 4 bases, J lost 7 bases, and 4 bases stayed unmatched. The CDR3 runs to 14 residues. Variable domain in full (rest from reference TRBV5-1 and TRBJ2-1): KAGVTQTPRYLIKTRGQQVTLSCSPISGHRSVSWYQQTPGQGLQFLFEYFSETQRNKGNFPGRFSGRQFSNSRSEMNVSTLELGDSALYLCASSGGLAANEQFFGPGTRLTVL.

In its sample, this clone was seen many times. Sequencing ends 3 residues short of the CDR3 end; the germline J gene provides the rest. This chain joins TRBV6-1 and TRBJ2-1; 9 nucleotides match TRBD1. CDR1 and CDR2 from the germline V gene are MNHNS and SASEGT. V shed 4 bases and J 1 base; nucleotides not matched to a gene: 2. CDR3 length: 15 amino acids. The CDR3 spells CASSGDRASYNEQFF. CDR3 DNA (partial): TGTGCCAGCAGTGGGGACAGGGCTTCCTACAATGAG.

This clone showed up many times. The CDR3 end falls 3 residues outside the read, so it is completed with the germline J gene. V gene TRBV15 combines with J gene TRBJ1-1, with D perhaps TRBD1 (5 bases). Germline V gives CDR1 LNHNV, CDR2 YYDKDF (reference sequence). This CDR3 comprises 16 residues. Trimming left V 0 bases short and J 0 bases short, with 11 bases between. CDR3 DNA, as far as it was read: TGTGCCACCAGCAGAGATAGGGCAGGGTTGAACACTGAA. Translated, it gives CATSRDRAGLNTE. The entire CDR3 protein is CATSRDRAGLNTEAFF.

This clone was picked up many times. The read ends 3 residues shy of where the CDR3 ends; the end is completed using the germline J gene. The chain combines TRBV12-3 or TRBV12-4 with TRBJ1-2; TRBD1 matches at 9 bases. V was pared by 7 bases and J by 6 bases, with 6 bases of the junction left unmatched. The CDR3 runs 13 residues. The CDR3 bases that were read are TGTGCCAGCAACCCGAGGACAGGGGATGGC. Translating it yields CASNPRTGDG. The CDR3, in full, reads CASNPRTGDGYTF.

This clone was counted at least ten times. This CDR3 reads CSAIRFQETQYF. The covered CDR3 bases are TGCAGTGCTATCAGGTTCCAAGAGACC. This sequence joins TRBV20-1 and TRBJ2-5; D ambiguous. The read finishes 3 residues shy of the CDR3 end, and the germline J gene is used to complete it. Germline CDR1 is DFQATT and CDR2 is SNEGSKA (reference sequence). The V end lost 4 bases, the J end lost 1 base, and 7 bases lay between the germline ends. The CDR3 consists of 12 residues.

This clone occurred many times. The read ends 3 residues early relative to the CDR3; the germline J gene fills the gap. J is TRBJ2-1 and V is TRBV19, with D possibly TRBD2 on 7 matching bases. The CDR3 extends over 16 amino acids. Germline lookup yields CDR1 LNHDA and CDR2 SQIVND (reference sequence). The V gene lost 2 bases and the J gene lost 7 bases, with 18 bases spanning the gap. The CDR3 protein is CASSIWGGRLGNEQFF. The CDR3 DNA, read in part, is TGTGCCAGTAGTATATGGGGGGGGCGCCTGGGTAATGAG.

This clone came up many times. Sequencing ends 3 residues short of the CDR3 end; the germline J gene provides the rest. The rearrangement joins TRBV5-6 to TRBJ2-2, with D possibly being TRBD2 (6 bases). Germline V CDR1 and CDR2: SGHDT, YYEEEE. The germline V and J ends were trimmed by 0 bases and 4 bases, with 7 bases remaining between them. There are 14 residues in the CDR3. CDR3 protein: CASSLAGGTGELFF. The CDR3 DNA, read in part, is TGTGCCAGCAGCTTGGCCGGGGGCACCGGGGAG.

In this sample, this clone turned up many times. The observed sequence ends 3 residues before the CDR3 terminus, with the missing tail filled in from the germline J gene. The chain is built from TRBV11-3 and TRBJ2-3, with 8 bases that match TRBD2. The CDR3 totals 14 residues. Germline trimming cut 8 bases from V and 2 bases from J; bases unmatched to any gene: 6. Germline CDR1 SGHNT, CDR2 YENEEA. The CDR3 sequence is CASSPGGVTDTQYF. The sequenced part of the CDR3 DNA is TGTGCCAGCTCCCCCGGGGGGGTCACAGATACG. Complete variable domain (other parts from reference TRBV11-3 and TRBJ2-3): EAGVVQSPRYKIIEKKQPVAFWCNPISGHNTLYWYLQNLGQGPELLIRYENEEAVDDSQLPKDRFSAERLKGVDSTLKIQPAELGDSAVYLCASSPGGVTDTQYFGPGTRLTVL.

This clone turned up a few times. The read halts 3 residues ahead of the CDR3 end, with the missing end drawn from the germline J gene. The chain couples TRBV25-1 to TRBJ2-2; D remains ambiguous. V was pared by 10 bases and J by 3 bases, with 12 bases between. Looked up from germline, CDR1 is MGHDK and CDR2 is SYGVNS. The CDR3 is 13 amino acids. The CDR3 sequence: CAIRNDYTGELFF. The sequenced part of the CDR3 DNA is TGTGCCATCCGGAATGACTACACCGGGGAG.

For this clone: Sequencing ends 3 residues short of the CDR3 end; the germline J gene provides the rest. The rearrangement links TRBV7-9 to TRBJ1-5, with D uncertain. V was trimmed by 6 bases and J by 5 bases, leaving 8 bases between them. Per the germline V gene, CDR1 is SEHNR and CDR2 is FQNEAQ (reference sequence). The CDR3 has 12 residues. The CDR3 DNA, read in part, is TGTGCCAGCAGTCTCAGAGATCAGCCC. This translates into CASSLRDQP. The CDR3 reads in full as CASSLRDQPQHF.

This clone has a count of ten or more. The read terminates 3 residues ahead of where the CDR3 ends, so the germline J gene completes it. The chain carries TRBV19 and TRBJ1-2; the D gene is possibly TRBD1 (5 bases). CDR3 length: 13 amino acids. Germline assignment: CDR1 LNHDA and CDR2 SQIVND (reference sequence). The CDR3 sequence is CASRPRGVTGYTF. The sequenced CDR3 bases are TGTGCCAGTAGACCCCGAGGGGTAACCGGC.

Ten or more counts support this clone. The read gets to within 3 residues of the CDR3 end, and the germline J gene fills in the rest. The genes are TRBV19 and TRBJ1-2, with D unclear. Looked up from germline, CDR1 is LNHDA and CDR2 is SQIVND (reference sequence). The CDR3 has 13 residues. The DNA read from the CDR3 is TGTGCCAGTAGTATCACTAGCGGCAATGAG. Translating gives CASSITSGNE. The full CDR3 reads CASSITSGNEYTF.

As concerns this clone: The sequenced fragment ends 3 residues before the CDR3 boundary, so the rest is inferred from the germline J gene. The V gene is TRBV7-8, the J gene TRBJ2-3, with D possibly TRBD2 on 5 matching bases. The germline gives CDR1 SGHVS, CDR2 FQNEAQ. Trimming shortened V by 4 bases and J by 5 bases, and 16 bases separated the two germline ends. The CDR3 runs to 15 residues. The CDR3 DNA, read in part, is TGTGCCAGCAGCTCTCGGGGAGTCCTTGGAGATACG. Residues: CASSSRGVLGDT. The entire CDR3 protein reads CASSSRGVLGDTQYF.

There are many counts of this clone. The read finishes 3 residues shy of the CDR3 end, and the germline J gene is used to complete it. This chain connects TRBV6-7 to TRBJ1-1; a possible D gene is TRBD1 (6 bases). TRBV6-7 has ORF status, its function being uncertain. V was trimmed by 5 bases and J by 4 bases, leaving 14 bases between them. The CDR3 sequence is 14 residues long. The part of the CDR3 DNA that was read is TGTGCCAGCAGTCCTCACGACAGGCGCACTGAA. Translating gives CASSPHDRRTE. The complete CDR3 sequence is CASSPHDRRTEAFF.

This clone was recorded at least ten times. The read gets to within 3 residues of the CDR3 end, and the germline J gene fills in the rest. The V gene is TRBV7-9, the J gene TRBJ2-7; tentative D call: TRBD2 (6 bases). Trimming stripped 4 bases from V and 6 bases from J, with 10 bases between. This CDR3 is 12 amino acids long. Germline assignment: CDR1 SEHNR and CDR2 FQNEAQ (reference sequence). Partial CDR3 DNA: TGTGCCAGCAGCTGGACCGGGGGCGAG. Its translation is CASSWTGGE. The full-length CDR3 reads as CASSWTGGEQYF.

At least ten counts were recorded for this clone. The read stops 3 residues short of the end of the CDR3; the missing end is completed from the germline J gene. V is TRBV2 and J is TRBJ1-6, with 7 bases identical to TRBD1. Germline CDR1 is SNHLY and CDR2 is FYNNEI. Trimming took 6 bases from V and 12 from J; bases not matched to a gene: 2. The CDR3 sequence is 11 residues long. The part of the CDR3 DNA that was read is TGTGCCAGCAGGGCAGGGGGACCC. This codes for CASRAGGP. The CDR3 in its entirety is CASRAGGPLHF.

This clone was picked up many times. The CDR3 bases that were read are TGCAGTGCTAGAGATGCCGGGGGGGCGGGAGAGACC. Translating gives CSARDAGGAGET. In full, the CDR3 is CSARDAGGAGETQYF. The chain is built from TRBV20-1 and TRBJ2-5; 8 positions agree with TRBD2. Read data end 3 residues before the CDR3 end; the end is taken from the germline J gene. There are 15 residues in the CDR3. J lost 4 bases, V lost 0 bases, and 7 bases had no gene match. Looked up from germline, CDR1 is DFQATT and CDR2 is SNEGSKA (reference sequence).

This clone was picked up many times. The CDR3 is cut off 3 residues early in the read; its end comes from the germline J gene. The chain carries TRBV5-1 and TRBJ2-2; D is tentatively TRBD1 or TRBD2 (5 bases each). The germline V gene encodes CDR1 SGHRS and CDR2 YFSETQ. Trimming removed 6 bases from V and 3 bases from J, with 15 bases in between. The length of the CDR3 is 15 residues. The CDR3 DNA, read in part, is TGCGCCAGCACCACGACGAGAGGGGACACCGGGGAG. It yields the protein CASTTTRGDTGE. The CDR3 in full is CASTTTRGDTGELFF.

This clone was seen repeatedly, ten times or more. The covered CDR3 bases are TGCGCCAGCAGTAGGACTAGCGGGACCTACAATGAG. This codes for CASSRTSGTYNE. The full-length CDR3 reads as CASSRTSGTYNEQFF. The V gene is TRBV10-1, the J gene TRBJ2-1, with TRBD2 matching 12 bases. The CDR3 extends 3 residues past the end of the read, so its final part is completed from the germline J gene. The CDR3 loop spans 15 amino acids. Trimming cost V 5 bases and J 2 bases; bases outside gene matches: 1. Germline V gene sequence: CDR1 WNHNN, CDR2 SYGVQD (reference sequence).

This clone was found many times. The DNA ends 3 residues before the CDR3 does, and the rest of the CDR3 is filled in from the germline J gene. The V call is TRBV29-1, the J call TRBJ2-7; TRBD1 or TRBD2 may be the D gene (5 bases each). The germline V and J ends were trimmed by 7 bases and 3 bases, with 13 bases remaining between them. The CDR3 is 12 residues long. CDR1 SQVTM and CDR2 ANQGSEA come from the germline V gene. The sequenced CDR3 bases are TGCAGCGCAAGGGAGCAGGGCTACGAG. Its translation: CSAREQGYE. The whole CDR3 sequence is CSAREQGYEQYF.